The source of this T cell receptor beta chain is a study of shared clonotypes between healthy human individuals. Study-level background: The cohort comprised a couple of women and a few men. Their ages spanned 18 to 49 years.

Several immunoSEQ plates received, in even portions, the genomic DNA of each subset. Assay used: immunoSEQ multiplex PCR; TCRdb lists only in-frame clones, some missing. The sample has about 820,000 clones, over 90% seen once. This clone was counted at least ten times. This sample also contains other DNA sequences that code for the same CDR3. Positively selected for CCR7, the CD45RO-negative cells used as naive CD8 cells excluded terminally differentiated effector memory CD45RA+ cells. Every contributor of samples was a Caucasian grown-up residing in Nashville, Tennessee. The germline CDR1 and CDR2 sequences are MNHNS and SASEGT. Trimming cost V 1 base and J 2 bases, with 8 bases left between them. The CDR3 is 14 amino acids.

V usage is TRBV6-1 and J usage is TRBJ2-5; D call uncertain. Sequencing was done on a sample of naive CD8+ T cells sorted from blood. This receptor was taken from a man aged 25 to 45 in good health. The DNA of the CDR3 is TGTGCCAGCAGTGAAGGTGTTGAGCAAGAGACCCAGTACTTC. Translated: CASSEGVEQETQYF.